This entry lists 6 T cell receptor beta chains sequenced from one sample in a study of human T cells and chemical hapten exposure. Indicated time point: patch test 3, about 24 weeks after DPC sensitization. The treatment: therapeutic diphenylcyclopropenone sensitization with weekly scalp DPC. Using its own MiXCR run on the RACE reads, TCRdb lists one record per CDR3 protein. This sample has tens of thousands of distinct CDR3 sequences; 10% to 12% occur once, and the top ten carry about 4%. This material consisted of whole blood, taken in connection with sensitization to the hapten diphenylcyclopropenone (DPC). Receptors originate from a woman in her fifties or sixties with alopecia areata. Some clones in this sample may be carry-over from other donors' samples.

This clonotype was recorded at least ten times. The junction shows a germline mismatch at one end, possibly a read error. The chain links TRBV7-7 to TRBJ2-2; D possibly corresponds to TRBD2 (6 bases). Germline values: CDR1 SSHAT, CDR2 FNYEAQ (reference sequence). This CDR3 is built from 14 residues. DNA of the CDR3: TGTGCTAGCAGCTTAGGGCGGGGCACCGGGGAGCTGTTTTTT. Translated: CASSLGRGTGELFF.

Points on this clonotype: A much more abundant neighbour one base away suggests this may be a read error. This chain links TRBV11-2 with TRBJ2-3; 11 bases map to TRBD2. CDR3 length: 15 residues. The junction had 7 bases not matched to a gene; V was cut back by 5 bases and J by 6 bases. CDR1 is SGHAT and CDR2 is FQNNGV in the germline V gene. The CDR3 is CASSQQLAGVDTQYF. The CDR3 bases are TGTGCCAGCAGCCAACAACTAGCGGGAGTGGATACGCAGTATTTT.

This clonotype was seen at least ten times. This chain connects TRBV5-1 to TRBJ2-2, with D unclear. From germline, CDR1 is SGHRS and CDR2 YFSETQ. The length of the CDR3 is 15 residues. The ends were cut back, 3 bases at V and 2 bases at J, with 11 bases in the middle. CDR3 in DNA: TGCGCCAGCAGCTACCTACACGGCAACACCGGGGAGCTGTTTTTT. It is translated as CASSYLHGNTGELFF.

This chain joins TRBV6-5 and TRBJ2-7; D perhaps matches TRBD2 (5 bases). V lost 7 bases, J lost 9 bases, and 19 bases lay in between. Germline V lookup: CDR1 MNHEY, CDR2 SVGAGI. The CDR3 runs to 13 residues. The CDR3 region has the DNA TGTGCCAGCACTAGCAATCAGGCGACCCGGCAGTACTTC. It is translated as CASTSNQATRQYF.

This clonotype was detected only a few times. V is TRBV29-1 and J is TRBJ2-1; 10 bases map to TRBD2. The CDR3 covers 12 residues. Germline loops: CDR1 SQVTM, CDR2 ANQGSEA. With 5 bases clipped from V and 10 bases from J, the junction kept 5 bases outside the gene matches. In DNA, the CDR3 is TGCAGCGTTTCCGGGACTAGCGAGGAGCAGTTCTTC. Translated: CSVSGTSEEQFF.

V gene TRBV7-2 combines with J gene TRBJ2-4; D call uncertain. Trimming removed 0 bases from V and 2 bases from J, with 14 bases in between. The CDR3 runs to 17 residues. Germline CDR1 and CDR2: SGHTA and FQGNSA. This CDR3 is CASSLALDSFSKNIQYF. Here the CDR3 DNA reads TGTGCCAGCAGCTTAGCGCTAGATAGCTTCTCCAAAAACATTCAGTACTTC.